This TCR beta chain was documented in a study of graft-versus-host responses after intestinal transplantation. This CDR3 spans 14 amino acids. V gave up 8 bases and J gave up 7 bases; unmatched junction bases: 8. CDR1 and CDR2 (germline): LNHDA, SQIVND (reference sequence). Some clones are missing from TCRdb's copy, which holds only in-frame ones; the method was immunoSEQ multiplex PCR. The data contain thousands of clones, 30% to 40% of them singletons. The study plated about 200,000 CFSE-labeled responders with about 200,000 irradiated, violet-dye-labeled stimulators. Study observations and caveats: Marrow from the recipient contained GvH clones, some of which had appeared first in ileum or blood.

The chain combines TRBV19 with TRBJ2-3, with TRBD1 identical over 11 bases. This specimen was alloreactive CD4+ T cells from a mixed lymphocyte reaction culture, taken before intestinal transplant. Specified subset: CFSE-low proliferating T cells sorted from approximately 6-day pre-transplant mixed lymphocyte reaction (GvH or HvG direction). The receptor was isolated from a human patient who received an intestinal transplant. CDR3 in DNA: TGTGCCAGTTCGCCGGGACAGGGGGTTCATACGCAGTATTTT. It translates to CASSPGQGVHTQYF.